This TCR beta chain appears in the sequencing data of a study of T cell changes during pregnancy in multiple sclerosis. Sequencing was performed with immunoSEQ multiplex PCR; in TCRdb, only in-frame clones are kept and a portion is missing. The sample lists roughly 40,000 clones, about 91% occurring once. Trimming took 3 bases from V and 5 from J, leaving 8 bases between them. CDR1 is SEHNR, CDR2 FQNEAQ, per germline (reference sequence). This CDR3 is built from 12 residues. The sequencing used CD8+ T cells from peripheral blood mononuclear cells, collected before pregnancy. The V call is TRBV7-9, the J call TRBJ2-7; D is unclear. The receptor comes from a female donor with multiple sclerosis, enrolled in a pregnancy study. The CDR3 nucleotides read TGTGCCAGCAGCTTCTCAGGCGACGAGCAGTACTTC. The encoded protein is CASSFSGDEQYF.